These 9 T cell receptor beta chains originate from one sample sequenced in a study of cytomegalovirus exposure and HLA in healthy donors. Researchers ran the PCR with 60 Vbeta and 13 Jbeta primers. Libraries were prepared by immunoSEQ multiplex PCR; TCRdb keeps only in-frame clonotypes and omits some of them. The sample lists more than 85,000 clones, over 80% occurring once. Sequencing was done on a sample of PBMCs. The origin of the receptors is a man aged 30-40 years in good health and CMV-seropositive.

The chain recombines TRBV19 with TRBJ1-4; the D is unclear. Germline loops: CDR1 LNHDA, CDR2 SQIVND (reference sequence). This CDR3 contains 16 residues. Trimming took off 3 bases at V and 0 bases at J, with 11 bases between the two ends. In DNA form, the CDR3 reads TGTGCCAGTAGTATGGGCAGCATTGCAACTAATGAAAAACTGTTTTTT. Its translation is CASSMGSIATNEKLFF.

This chain links TRBV5-4 with TRBJ1-6; D remains unclear. The CDR3 is 13 amino acids. Germline assignment: CDR1 SGHNT and CDR2 YYREEE (reference sequence). V dropped 1 base and J dropped 11 bases, with 10 bases sitting between them. The CDR3 spells CASSLPGLAPLHF. CDR3 nucleotide sequence: TGTGCCAGCAGCTTGCCGGGGTTAGCACCCCTCCACTTT.

The chain employs TRBV19 and TRBJ1-6, with D unresolved. This CDR3 comprises 14 residues. Trimming cost V 5 bases and J 5 bases, with 10 bases left between them. Germline CDR1 LNHDA, CDR2 SQIVND (reference sequence). CDR3 sequence (DNA): TGTGCCAGTAGTCCTCGGTCCGATAATTCACCCCTCCACTTT. Translation gives CASSPRSDNSPLHF.

The CDR3 spells CASSQQGARQPQHF. Written as DNA, the CDR3 is TGCGCCAGCAGCCAACAGGGGGCGCGTCAGCCCCAGCATTTT. The rearrangement links TRBV4-1 to TRBJ1-5, with 8 bases identical to TRBD1. With 2 bases clipped from V and 6 bases from J, the junction kept 3 bases outside the gene matches. Germline CDR1 reads MGHRA; CDR2 reads YSYEKL. The CDR3 length is 14 residues.

V and J are TRBV4-3 and TRBJ2-3, with TRBD1 identical over 10 bases. The V gene end was trimmed by 0 bases and the J gene end by 10 bases; junction bases not matched to a gene: 10. The germline CDR1 and CDR2 sequences are LGHNA and YSLEER. This CDR3 region has 16 residues. The CDR3 spells CASSQDTGTGATAQYF. The CDR3 DNA is TGCGCCAGCAGCCAAGACACCGGGACAGGGGCGACAGCGCAGTATTTT.

The rearrangement uses TRBV6-1 and TRBJ2-7, with D perhaps matching TRBD2 (5 bases). Germline V CDR1 and CDR2: MNHNS, SASEGT. Trimming cost V 6 bases and J 2 bases, with 5 bases left between them. The CDR3 loop spans 11 amino acids. The CDR3 loop is CASRTTYEQYF. CDR3 in DNA: TGTGCCAGCAGGACTACCTACGAGCAGTACTTC.

The CDR3: CASSLAGDNEQFF. DNA for the CDR3: TGTGCCAGCAGCTTGGCAGGGGACAATGAGCAGTTCTTC. The chain links TRBV5-6 to TRBJ2-1, with D possibly TRBD1 on 6 matching bases. The germline gives CDR1 SGHDT, CDR2 YYEEEE. V was clipped by 0 bases and J by 5 bases, with 6 bases between them. The CDR3 is made up of 13 amino acids.

This clone has a single count. The chain has TRBV6-5 and TRBJ2-2, with D possibly TRBD2 on 7 matching bases. The CDR3 spans 16 residues. The V and J ends lost 2 bases and 7 bases respectively, with 17 bases between them. CDR1 is MNHEY, CDR2 SVGAGI, per germline. The CDR3 spells CASSYGGGGLVGELFF. The DNA of the CDR3 is TGTGCCAGCAGTTACGGCGGGGGCGGTCTTGTCGGGGAGCTGTTTTTT.

This clone was counted only a few times. The chain carries TRBV28 and TRBJ1-2; D is perhaps TRBD1 (5 bases). Looked up from germline, CDR1 is MDHEN and CDR2 is SYDVKM. The CDR3 has 11 residues. V was cut by 3 bases and J by 11 bases, with 10 bases left in between. The CDR3 nucleotides are TGTGCCAGCAGTTTCGCAGGGAGGTACACCTTC. It is translated as CASSFAGRYTF.